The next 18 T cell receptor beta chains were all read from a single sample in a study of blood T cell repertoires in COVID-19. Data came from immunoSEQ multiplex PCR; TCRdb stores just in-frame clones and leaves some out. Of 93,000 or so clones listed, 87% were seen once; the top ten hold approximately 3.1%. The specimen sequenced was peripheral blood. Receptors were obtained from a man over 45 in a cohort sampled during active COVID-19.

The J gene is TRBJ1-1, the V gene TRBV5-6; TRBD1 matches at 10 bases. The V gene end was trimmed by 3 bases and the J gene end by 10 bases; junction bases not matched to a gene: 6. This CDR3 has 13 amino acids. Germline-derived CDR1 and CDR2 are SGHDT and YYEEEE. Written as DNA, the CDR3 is TGTGCCAGCAGCTGGGACAGGGGAGTGGGAGCTTTCTTT. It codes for CASSWDRGVGAFF.

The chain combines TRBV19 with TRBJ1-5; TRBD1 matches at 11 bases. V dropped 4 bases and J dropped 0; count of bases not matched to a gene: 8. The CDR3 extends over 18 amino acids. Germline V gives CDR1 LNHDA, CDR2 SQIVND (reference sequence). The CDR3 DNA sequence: TGTGCCAGTAGTACCACCGGGACAGGGGGGTTTAGCAATCAGCCCCAGCATTTT. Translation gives CASSTTGTGGFSNQPQHF.

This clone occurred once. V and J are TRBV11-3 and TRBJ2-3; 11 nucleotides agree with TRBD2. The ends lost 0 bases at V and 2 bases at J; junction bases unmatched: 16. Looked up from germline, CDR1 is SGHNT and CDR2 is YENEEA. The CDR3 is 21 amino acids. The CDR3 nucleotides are TGTGCCAGCAGCTTAGAGTTTAGGGCGGCTAGCGGGGGGCTCGCCACAGATACGCAGTATTTT. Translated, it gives CASSLEFRAASGGLATDTQYF.

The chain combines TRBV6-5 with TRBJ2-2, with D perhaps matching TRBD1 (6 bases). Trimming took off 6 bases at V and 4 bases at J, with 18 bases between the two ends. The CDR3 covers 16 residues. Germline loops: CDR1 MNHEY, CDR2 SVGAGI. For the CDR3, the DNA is TGTGCCAGCAGCTACATAGGACAGCGTCCCACCGGGGAGCTGTTTTTT. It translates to CASSYIGQRPTGELFF.

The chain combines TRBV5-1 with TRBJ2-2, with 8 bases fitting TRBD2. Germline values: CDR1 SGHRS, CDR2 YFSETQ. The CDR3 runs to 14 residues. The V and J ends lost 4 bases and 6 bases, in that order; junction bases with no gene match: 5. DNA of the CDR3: TGCGCCAGCAGCCTAGCGGGTCATCCCGGGGAGCTGTTTTTT. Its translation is CASSLAGHPGELFF.

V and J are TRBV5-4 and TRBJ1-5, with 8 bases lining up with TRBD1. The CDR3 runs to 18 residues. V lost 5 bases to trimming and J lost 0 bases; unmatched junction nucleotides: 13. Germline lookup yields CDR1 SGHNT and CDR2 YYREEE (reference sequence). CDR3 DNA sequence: TGTGCCAGCAGTGGACAGGGAAGGGGAGGGAATAGCAATCAGCCCCAGCATTTT. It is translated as CASSGQGRGGNSNQPQHF.

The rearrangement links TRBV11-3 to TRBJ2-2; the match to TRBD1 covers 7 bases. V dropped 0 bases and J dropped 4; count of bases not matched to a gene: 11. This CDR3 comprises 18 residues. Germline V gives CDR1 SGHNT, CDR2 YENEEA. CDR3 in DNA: TGTGCCAGCAGCTTAGATTACGGGAAGGGGGCAATCACCGGGGAGCTGTTTTTT. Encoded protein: CASSLDYGKGAITGELFF.

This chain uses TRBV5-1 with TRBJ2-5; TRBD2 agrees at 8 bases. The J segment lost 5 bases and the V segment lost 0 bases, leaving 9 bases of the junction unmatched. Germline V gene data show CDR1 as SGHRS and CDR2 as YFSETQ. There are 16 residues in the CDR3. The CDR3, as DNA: TGCGCCAGCAGCTTGGGAGCGGGGGCCAGACTTGAGACCCAGTACTTC. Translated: CASSLGAGARLETQYF.

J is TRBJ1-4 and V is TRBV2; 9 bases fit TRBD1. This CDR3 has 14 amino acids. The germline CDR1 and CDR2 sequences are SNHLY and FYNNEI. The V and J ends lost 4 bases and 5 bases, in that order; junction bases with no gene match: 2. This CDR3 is CASSGQGGNEKLFF. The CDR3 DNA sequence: TGTGCCAGCAGTGGACAGGGGGGAAATGAAAAACTGTTTTTT.

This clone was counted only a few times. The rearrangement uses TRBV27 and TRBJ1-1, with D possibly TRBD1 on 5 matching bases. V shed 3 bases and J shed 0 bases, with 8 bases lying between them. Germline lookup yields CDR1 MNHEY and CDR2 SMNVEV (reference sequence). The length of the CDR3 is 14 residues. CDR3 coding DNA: TGTGCCAGCAGTTTTTCGACAGTGAACACTGAAGCTTTCTTT. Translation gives CASSFSTVNTEAFF.

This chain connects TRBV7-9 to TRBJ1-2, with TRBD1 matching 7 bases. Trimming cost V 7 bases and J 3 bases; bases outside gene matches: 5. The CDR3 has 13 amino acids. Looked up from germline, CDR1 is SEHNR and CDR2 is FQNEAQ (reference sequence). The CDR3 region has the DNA TGTGCCAGCAACACGCAGGGGGACTATGGCTACACCTTC. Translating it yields CASNTQGDYGYTF.

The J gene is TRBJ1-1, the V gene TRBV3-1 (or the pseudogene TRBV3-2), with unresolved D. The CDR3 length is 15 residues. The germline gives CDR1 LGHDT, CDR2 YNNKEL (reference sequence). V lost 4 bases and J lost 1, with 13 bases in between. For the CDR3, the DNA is TGTGCCAGCAGCCGTGAATTCCGCAGGAACACTGAAGCTTTCTTT. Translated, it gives CASSREFRRNTEAFF.

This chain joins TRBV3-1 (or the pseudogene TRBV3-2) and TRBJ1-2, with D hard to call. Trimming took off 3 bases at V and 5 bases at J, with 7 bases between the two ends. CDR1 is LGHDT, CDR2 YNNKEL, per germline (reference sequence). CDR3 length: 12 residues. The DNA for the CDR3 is TGTGCCAGCAGCCAGGCGGAGTATGGCTACACCTTC. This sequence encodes CASSQAEYGYTF.

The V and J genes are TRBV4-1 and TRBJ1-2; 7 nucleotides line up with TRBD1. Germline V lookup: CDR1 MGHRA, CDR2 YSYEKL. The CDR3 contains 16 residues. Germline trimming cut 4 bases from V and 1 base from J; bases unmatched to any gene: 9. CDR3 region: CASSPLGQDYNYGYTF. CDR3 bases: TGCGCCAGCAGCCCCCTAGGACAGGACTATAACTATGGCTACACCTTC.

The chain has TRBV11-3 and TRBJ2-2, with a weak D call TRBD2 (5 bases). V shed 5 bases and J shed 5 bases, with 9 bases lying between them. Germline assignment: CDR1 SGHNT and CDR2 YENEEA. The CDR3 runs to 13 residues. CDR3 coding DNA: TGTGCCAGCAGCACTAGTAGTACCGGGGAGCTGTTTTTT. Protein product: CASSTSSTGELFF. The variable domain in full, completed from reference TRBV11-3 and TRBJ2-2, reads EAGVVQSPRYKIIEKKQPVAFWCNPISGHNTLYWYLQNLGQGPELLIRYENEEAVDDSQLPKDRFSAERLKGVDSTLKIQPAELGDSAVYLCASSTSSTGELFFGEGSRLTVL.

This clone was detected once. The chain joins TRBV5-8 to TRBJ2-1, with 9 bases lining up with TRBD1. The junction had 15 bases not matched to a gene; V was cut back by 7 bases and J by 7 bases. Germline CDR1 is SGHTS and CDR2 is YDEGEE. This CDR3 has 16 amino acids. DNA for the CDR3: TGTGCCAGCCCGAAGGAGGGGACAGGGTATCGGAATGAGCAGTTCTTC. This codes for CASPKEGTGYRNEQFF.

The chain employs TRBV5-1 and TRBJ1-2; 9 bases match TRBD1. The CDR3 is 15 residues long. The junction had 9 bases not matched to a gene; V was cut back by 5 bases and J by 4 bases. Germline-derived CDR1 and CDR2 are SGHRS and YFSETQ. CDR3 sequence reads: CASSVTGGAGYGYTF. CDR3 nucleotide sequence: TGCGCCAGCAGTGTAACAGGGGGCGCGGGCTATGGCTACACCTTC.

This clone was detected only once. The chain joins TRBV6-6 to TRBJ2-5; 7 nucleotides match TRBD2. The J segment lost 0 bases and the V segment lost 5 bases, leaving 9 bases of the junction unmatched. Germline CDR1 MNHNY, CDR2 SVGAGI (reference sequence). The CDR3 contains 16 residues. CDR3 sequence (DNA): TGTGCCAGCAGTCTCGGACTAGGAGGGTACCAAGAGACCCAGTACTTC. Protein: CASSLGLGGYQETQYF.